This T cell receptor (beta chain) is from a study of blood T cell repertoires in COVID-19. On the study more broadly: The United States, Italy and Spain were the sources of the acute and convalescent COVID-19 samples. The cDNA or gDNA used as material had been derived from T cells, B-cell-depleted T cells, or PBMCs.

V lost 3 bases and J lost 3; bases outside the gene matches: 5. The germline CDR1 and CDR2 sequences are LGHNA and YNFKEQ. This CDR3 contains 15 residues. In the authors' workflow: Estimated nucleated cell counts came from reference gene primer amplification. The protocol was immunoSEQ multiplex PCR, while the TCRdb copy is restricted to in-frame clones and leaves out a portion. Clone size and the V and J calls come from that table; the DNA yielded D and trimming. Of 200,000 to 300,000 clones listed, more than 75% are singletons. This clone showed up just a few times. The genes are TRBV4-2 and TRBJ1-5; 7 bases map to TRBD1. The sequence was obtained from a woman in her fifties or sixties with acute or convalescent COVID-19. The sequenced sample consisted of peripheral blood. CDR3 in DNA: TGTGCCAGCAGCCAGGACAGGACTAACAATCAGCCCCAGCATTTT. Its translation is CASSQDRTNNQPQHF.